A single sample is the source of the 9 T cell receptor beta chains below, sequenced in a study of blood T cell repertoires in COVID-19. Sequencing used immunoSEQ multiplex PCR; TCRdb keeps in-frame clones, though not all of them. The sample yields approximately 190,000 clones, approximately 90% seen once. The sequenced material came from peripheral blood. Every receptor here comes from a middle-aged man with active or convalescent COVID-19.

J is TRBJ2-3 and V is TRBV2; tentative D call: TRBD1 (5 bases). The CDR3 length is 15 residues. Germline V gene lookup returns CDR1 SNHLY and CDR2 FYNNEI. V was trimmed by 3 bases and J by 3 bases, leaving 13 bases between them. The CDR3 DNA is TGTGCCAGCAGTGAGGTGGGGCGAAGAACAGATACGCAGTATTTT. This translates into CASSEVGRRTDTQYF.

The chain joins TRBV11-2 to TRBJ2-3; TRBD2 matches 14 bases. The CDR3 runs 17 residues. V lost 5 bases to trimming and J lost 5 bases; unmatched junction nucleotides: 9. CDR1 and CDR2 (germline): SGHAT, FQNNGV. The CDR3 sequence is CASSPGTSGRSEDTQYF. CDR3 coding DNA: TGTGCCAGCAGCCCCGGGACTAGCGGGAGATCGGAAGATACGCAGTATTTT.

This rearrangement joins TRBV6-6 to TRBJ1-5; D is unresolved. The germline CDR1 and CDR2 sequences are MNHNY and SVGAGI (reference sequence). V was trimmed by 0 bases and J by 5 bases, leaving 11 bases between them. There are 15 residues in the CDR3. CDR3 protein: CASSYSTSGHQPQHF. DNA for the CDR3: TGTGCCAGCAGTTACTCAACGTCGGGTCATCAGCCCCAGCATTTT.

This clone was observed once. The chain employs TRBV4-2 and TRBJ1-2, with 12 bases that match TRBD1. The CDR3 spans 16 residues. Germline CDR1 and CDR2: LGHNA and YNFKEQ. V gave up 3 bases and J gave up 3 bases; unmatched junction bases: 5. CDR3 bases: TGTGCCAGCAGCCACGGGACAGGGGGCTTACACTATGGCTACACCTTC. It encodes CASSHGTGGLHYGYTF.

The table lists this clone with a count of one. The chain employs TRBV28 and TRBJ1-4, with unresolved D. The CDR3 sequence is 15 residues long. Germline CDR1 and CDR2: MDHEN and SYDVKM. The germline V and J ends were trimmed by 1 base and 5 bases, with 11 bases remaining between them. The CDR3: CASSLFPTTNEKLFF. For the CDR3, the DNA is TGTGCCAGCAGTTTATTCCCCACTACCAATGAAAAACTGTTTTTT.

The chain recombines TRBV6-5 with TRBJ1-5, with a weak D call TRBD1 (5 bases). V lost 2 bases to trimming and J lost 4 bases, with 6 bases between them. CDR1 is MNHEY and CDR2 is SVGAGI in the germline V gene. This CDR3 region has 13 residues. The CDR3 spells CASSYDRNQPQHF. CDR3 sequence (DNA): TGTGCCAGCAGTTACGACAGAAATCAGCCCCAGCATTTT.

The V call is TRBV12-3 or TRBV12-4, the J call TRBJ1-6; no firm D call. This CDR3 contains 12 residues. Trimming cost V 7 bases and J 7 bases, with 8 bases left between them. The CDR3 loop is CASTPGNSPLHF. The DNA for the CDR3 is TGTGCCAGCACGCCGGGGAATTCACCCCTCCACTTT.

This sequence joins TRBV11-1 and TRBJ2-5, with 7 bases aligning to TRBD1. The CDR3 loop spans 15 amino acids. The junction had 11 bases not matched to a gene; V was cut back by 5 bases and J by 5 bases. Germline CDR1 SGHAT, CDR2 FQDESV (reference sequence). CDR3 DNA: TGTGCCAGCAGCCCAGGGACAGAACTTGGGGAGACCCAGTACTTC. Encoded protein: CASSPGTELGETQYF.

The V call is TRBV10-1, the J call TRBJ2-1; 8 nucleotides line up with TRBD1. With V trimmed by 6 bases and J by 6 bases, 10 bases remained unmatched. The CDR3 is made up of 15 amino acids. Germline V gives CDR1 WNHNN, CDR2 SYGVQD (reference sequence). The CDR3: CASRGRGRTVNEQFF. The CDR3 DNA follows: TGCGCCAGCAGGGGCAGGGGGCGCACGGTCAATGAGCAGTTCTTC.